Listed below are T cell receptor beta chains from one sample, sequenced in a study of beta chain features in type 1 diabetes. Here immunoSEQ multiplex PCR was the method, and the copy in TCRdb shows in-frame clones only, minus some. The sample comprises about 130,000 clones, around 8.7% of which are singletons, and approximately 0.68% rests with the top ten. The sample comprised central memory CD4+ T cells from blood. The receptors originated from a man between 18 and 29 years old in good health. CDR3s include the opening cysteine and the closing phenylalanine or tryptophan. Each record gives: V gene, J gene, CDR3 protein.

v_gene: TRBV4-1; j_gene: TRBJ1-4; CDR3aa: CASSRREEKEKLFF
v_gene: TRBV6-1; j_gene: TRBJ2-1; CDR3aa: CASSETGTGVNYEQFF
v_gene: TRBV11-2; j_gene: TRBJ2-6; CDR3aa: CASRQGAGNVLTF
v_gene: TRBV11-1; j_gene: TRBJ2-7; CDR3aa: CASSLARTSYEQYF
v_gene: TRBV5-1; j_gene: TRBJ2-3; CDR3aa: CASSHGTSTDTQYF
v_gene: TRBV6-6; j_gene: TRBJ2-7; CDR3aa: CASNDGLAGAYEQYF
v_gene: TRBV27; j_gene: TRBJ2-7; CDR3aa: CASRDREPPYEQYF
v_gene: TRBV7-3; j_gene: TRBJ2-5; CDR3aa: CASSPAGARETQYF
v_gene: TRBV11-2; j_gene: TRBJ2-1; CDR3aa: CASSLDGAGGQFF
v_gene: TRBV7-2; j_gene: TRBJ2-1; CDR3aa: CASSFTFRDNEQFF
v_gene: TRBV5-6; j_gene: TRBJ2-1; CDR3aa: CASSRTGVDEQFF
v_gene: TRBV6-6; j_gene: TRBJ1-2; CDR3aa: CASSRDTSGDYGYTF
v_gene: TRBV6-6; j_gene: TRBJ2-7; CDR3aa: CASSYSAGPNYEQYF
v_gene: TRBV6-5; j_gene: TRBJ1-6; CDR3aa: CASSYRGSSYNSPLHF
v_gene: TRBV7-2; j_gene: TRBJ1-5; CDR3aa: CASSLGDRADGNQPQHF
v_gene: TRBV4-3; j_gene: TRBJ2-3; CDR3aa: CASSQYRDFEGDTQYF
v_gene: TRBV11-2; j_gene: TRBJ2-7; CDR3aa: CASSHTSAGVPYEQYF
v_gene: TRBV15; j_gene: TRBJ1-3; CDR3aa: CATARQGANTIYF
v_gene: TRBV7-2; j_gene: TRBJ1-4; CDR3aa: CASSSSRDRPNEKLFF
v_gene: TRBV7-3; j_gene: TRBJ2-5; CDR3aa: CASSPGVQETQYF
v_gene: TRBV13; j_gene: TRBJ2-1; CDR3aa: CASSSEYRGINSYNEQFF
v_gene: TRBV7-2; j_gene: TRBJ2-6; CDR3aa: CASSLHIAGANVLTF
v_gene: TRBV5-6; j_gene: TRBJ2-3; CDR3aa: CASSLQGGGTDTQYF
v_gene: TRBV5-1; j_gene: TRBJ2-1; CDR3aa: CASSLGTGGSLNEQFF
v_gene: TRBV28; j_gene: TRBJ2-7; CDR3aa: CASRTGDYEQYF
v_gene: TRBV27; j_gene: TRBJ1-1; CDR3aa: CASSITGTGVNTEAFF
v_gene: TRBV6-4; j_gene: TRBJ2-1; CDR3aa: CASTGQGSHEQFF
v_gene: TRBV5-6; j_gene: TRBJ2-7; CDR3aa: CASSLGELEQYF
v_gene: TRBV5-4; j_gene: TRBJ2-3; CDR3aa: CASSSGDYQYF
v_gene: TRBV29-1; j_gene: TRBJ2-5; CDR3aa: CSVVGTSGGWETQYF
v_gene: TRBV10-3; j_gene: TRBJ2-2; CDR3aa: CAIRTGTSGGASTGELFF
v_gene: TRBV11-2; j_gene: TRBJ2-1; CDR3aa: CASSLVLASGGVGEQFF
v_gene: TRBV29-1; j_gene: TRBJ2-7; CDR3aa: CSVAPGLSEQYF
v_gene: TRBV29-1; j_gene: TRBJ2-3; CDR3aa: CSVPRQGTDTQYF
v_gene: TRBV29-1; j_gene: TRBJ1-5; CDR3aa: CSVVSGYLQHF
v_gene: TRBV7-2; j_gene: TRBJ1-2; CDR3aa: CASSPRQDRGWNGYTF
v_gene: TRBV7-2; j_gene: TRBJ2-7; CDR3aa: CASSSSRQEAQYF
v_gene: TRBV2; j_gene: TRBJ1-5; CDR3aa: CASRFDRVQPQHF
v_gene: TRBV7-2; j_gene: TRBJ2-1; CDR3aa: CASRTSGGRNEQFF
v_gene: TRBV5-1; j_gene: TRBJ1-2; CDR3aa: CASSFGQGASGYTF
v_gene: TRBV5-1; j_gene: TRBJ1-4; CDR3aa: CASSLGQKEKLFF